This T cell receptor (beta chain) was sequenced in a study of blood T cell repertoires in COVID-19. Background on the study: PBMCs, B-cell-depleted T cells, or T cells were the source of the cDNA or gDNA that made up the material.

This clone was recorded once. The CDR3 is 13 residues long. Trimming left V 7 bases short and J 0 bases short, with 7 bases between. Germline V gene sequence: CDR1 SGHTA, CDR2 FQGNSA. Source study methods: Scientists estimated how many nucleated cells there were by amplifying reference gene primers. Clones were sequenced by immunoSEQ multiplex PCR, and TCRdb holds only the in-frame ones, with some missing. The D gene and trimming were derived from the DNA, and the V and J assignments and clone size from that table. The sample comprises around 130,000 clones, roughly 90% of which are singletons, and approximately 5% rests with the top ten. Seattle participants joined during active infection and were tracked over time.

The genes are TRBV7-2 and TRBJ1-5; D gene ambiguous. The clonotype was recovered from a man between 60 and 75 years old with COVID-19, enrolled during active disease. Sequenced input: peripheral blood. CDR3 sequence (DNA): TGTGCCAGCAAGGGAGATAGCAATCAGCCCCAGCATTTT. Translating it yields CASKGDSNQPQHF. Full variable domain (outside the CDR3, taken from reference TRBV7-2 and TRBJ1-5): GAGVSQSPSNKVTEKGKDVELRCDPISGHTALYWYRQSLGQGLEFLIYFQGNSAPDKSGLPSDRFSAERTGGSVSTLTIQRTQQEDSAVYLCASKGDSNQPQHFGDGTRLSIL.